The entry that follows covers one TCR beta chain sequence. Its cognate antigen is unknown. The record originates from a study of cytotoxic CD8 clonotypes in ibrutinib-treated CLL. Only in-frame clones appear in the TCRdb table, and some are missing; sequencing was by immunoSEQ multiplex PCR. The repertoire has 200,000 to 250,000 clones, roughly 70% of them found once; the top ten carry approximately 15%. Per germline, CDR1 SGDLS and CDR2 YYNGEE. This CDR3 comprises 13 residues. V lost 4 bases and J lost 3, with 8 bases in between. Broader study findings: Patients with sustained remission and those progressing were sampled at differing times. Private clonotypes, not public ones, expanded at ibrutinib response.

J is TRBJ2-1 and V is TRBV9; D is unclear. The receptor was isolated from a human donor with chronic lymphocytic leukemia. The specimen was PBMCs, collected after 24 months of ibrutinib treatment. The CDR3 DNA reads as TGTGCCAGCAGCTATAAGAACTACAATGAGCAGTTCTTC. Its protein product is CASSYKNYNEQFF.